The 20 T cell receptor beta chains listed next were all sequenced from one sample in a study of cytomegalovirus exposure and HLA in healthy donors. Primers for the PCR totalled 60 Vbeta and 13 Jbeta. TCRdb keeps only in-frame clones here, not all; method: immunoSEQ multiplex PCR. The repertoire consists of some 240,000 clones, with 85% to 95% occurring once and the leading ten covering roughly 1.6%. The sequencing sample was made of PBMCs. These TCRs come from a girl aged 2-10 years in good health and CMV-seronegative.

The chain joins TRBV7-2 to TRBJ2-1, with D perhaps matching TRBD2 (6 bases). The germline gives CDR1 SGHTA, CDR2 FQGNSA. Trimming shortened V by 0 bases and J by 8 bases, and 14 bases separated the two germline ends. CDR3 length: 15 residues. The CDR3 nucleotides are TGTGCCAGCAGCTTAGCGCTCGCCGCGGGACATGAGCAGTTCTTC. This codes for CASSLALAAGHEQFF. Drawing the rest from reference TRBV7-2 and TRBJ2-1, the complete variable domain is GAGVSQSPSNKVTEKGKDVELRCDPISGHTALYWYRQSLGQGLEFLIYFQGNSAPDKSGLPSDRFSAERTGGSVSTLTIQRTQQEDSAVYLCASSLALAAGHEQFFGPGTRLTVL.

The chain links TRBV6-1 to TRBJ1-2; D is unresolved. Germline V gene lookup returns CDR1 MNHNS and CDR2 SASEGT. This CDR3 region has 13 residues. Trimming shortened V by 2 bases and J by 8 bases, and 12 bases separated the two germline ends. CDR3 loop: CASSEIDRLGYTF. The DNA of the CDR3 is TGTGCCAGCAGTGAAATAGATCGGTTGGGCTACACCTTC.

The chain recombines TRBV7-8 with TRBJ2-7, with 8 bases identical to TRBD2. Germline CDR1 SGHVS, CDR2 FQNEAQ. The CDR3 runs 18 residues. After removal of 2 bases from V and 2 bases from J, the junction contained 14 bases not matched to a gene. The CDR3 DNA reads TGTGCCAGCAGCTTACGGGGTGCCGGGAGGGCCTTCGCCTACGAGCAGTACTTC. Protein product: CASSLRGAGRAFAYEQYF.

The CDR3 spells CASSLATGVDSQETQYF. The DNA for the CDR3 is TGTGCCAGCAGCTTAGCGACTGGGGTGGACAGCCAAGAGACCCAGTACTTC. The chain joins TRBV7-8 to TRBJ2-5; TRBD1 might be the D (6 bases). The V gene's germline CDR1 is SGHVS and CDR2 FQNEAQ. The CDR3 covers 17 residues. The V and J ends lost 0 bases and 1 base respectively, with 15 bases between them.

This clone came up a few times. V and J are TRBV6-1 and TRBJ1-2, with no clear D. The V and J ends lost 6 bases and 7 bases respectively, with 12 bases between them. Germline lookup yields CDR1 MNHNS and CDR2 SASEGT. This CDR3 has 12 amino acids. The CDR3 DNA sequence: TGTGCCAGCAGCCTGGGAGGTACTGGCTACACCTTC. Its translation is CASSLGGTGYTF.

The rearrangement links TRBV6-1 to TRBJ2-7, with a weak D call TRBD1 (5 bases). Germline-derived CDR1 and CDR2 are MNHNS and SASEGT. The germline V and J ends were trimmed by 5 bases and 7 bases, with 15 bases remaining between them. This CDR3 region has 13 residues. The CDR3 DNA is TGTGCCAGCAGTCAGACAGCTTTGAGGGAGCAGTACTTC. It specifies CASSQTALREQYF.

The rearrangement links TRBV28 to TRBJ1-1, with 10 bases that match TRBD1. The CDR3 covers 15 residues. Trimming took 4 bases from V and 4 from J; bases not matched to a gene: 6. CDR1 is MDHEN, CDR2 SYDVKM, per germline. CDR3 nucleotides: TGTGCCAGCAGTTCGTCCGGGACAGGGGTCACTGAAGCTTTCTTT. Translating gives CASSSSGTGVTEAFF.

The chain carries TRBV5-6 and TRBJ1-1; no firm D call. Per the germline V gene, CDR1 is SGHDT and CDR2 is YYEEEE. The CDR3 has 18 residues. Trimming stripped 0 bases from V and 1 base from J, with 19 bases between. The CDR3 sequence is CASSLVGWAEEGNTEAFF. In DNA form, the CDR3 reads TGTGCCAGCAGCTTGGTGGGGTGGGCAGAAGAGGGGAACACTGAAGCTTTCTTT.

V gene TRBV2 combines with J gene TRBJ1-5, with a possible D match to TRBD1 (6 bases). V shed 6 bases and J shed 2 bases, with 14 bases lying between them. This CDR3 comprises 15 residues. CDR1 SNHLY and CDR2 FYNNEI come from the germline V gene. CDR3 loop: CASRAIWTGNQPQHF. DNA for the CDR3: TGTGCCAGCAGAGCAATTTGGACAGGCAATCAGCCCCAGCATTTT. Using reference TRBV2 and TRBJ1-5 for the parts outside the CDR3, the full variable domain is EPEVTQTPSHQVTQMGQEVILRCVPISNHLYFYWYRQILGQKVEFLVSFYNNEISEKSEIFDDQFSVERPDGSNFTLKIRSTKLEDSAMYFCASRAIWTGNQPQHFGDGTRLSIL.

The chain recombines TRBV11-2 with TRBJ1-3; D unresolved. CDR3 length: 13 residues. V lost 6 bases and J 2 bases, leaving 8 bases between the germline ends. Germline V gene data show CDR1 as SGHAT and CDR2 as FQNNGV. The CDR3 region is CASRIFAGNTIYF. CDR3 bases: TGTGCCAGCAGAATATTCGCTGGAAACACCATATATTTT. The full variable domain, completed using reference TRBV11-2 and TRBJ1-3, is EAGVAQSPRYKIIEKRQSVAFWCNPISGHATLYWYQQILGQGPKLLIQFQNNGVVDDSQLPKDRFSAERLKGVDSTLKIQPAKLEDSAVYLCASRIFAGNTIYFGEGSWLTVV.

The chain links TRBV7-8 to TRBJ1-4, with D perhaps matching TRBD1 (5 bases). Germline values: CDR1 SGHVS, CDR2 FQNEAQ. This CDR3 spans 14 amino acids. Deletions cut 4 bases from V and 6 bases from J, with 12 bases between. CDR3 DNA sequence: TGTGCCAGCAGCTCCTTTGCGACAGATGAAAAACTGTTTTTT. Encoded protein: CASSSFATDEKLFF.

The V gene is TRBV7-8, the J gene TRBJ2-7; TRBD2 might be the D (7 bases). Per germline, CDR1 SGHVS and CDR2 FQNEAQ. The CDR3 is 12 residues long. Trimming left V 5 bases short and J 7 bases short, with 12 bases between. The CDR3 reads CASSPRGGEQYF. The CDR3 coding sequence is TGTGCCAGCAGCCCAAGGGGGGGAGAGCAGTACTTC.

The rearrangement joins TRBV7-2 to TRBJ1-1, with D hard to call. Per the germline V gene, CDR1 is SGHTA and CDR2 is FQGNSA. V was clipped by 7 bases and J by 1 base, with 19 bases between them. The CDR3 is 16 amino acids. CDR3 DNA sequence: TGTGCCAGCACCCCCCGGTTCGAGGTCACGAACACTGAAGCTTTCTTT. Protein sequence: CASTPRFEVTNTEAFF.

J is TRBJ1-5 and V is TRBV14; D ambiguous. CDR1 and CDR2 from the germline V gene are SGHDN and FVKESK. The CDR3 totals 15 residues. The germline V and J ends were trimmed by 4 bases and 0 bases, with 10 bases remaining between them. CDR3 sequence: CASSPPSYSNQPQHF. Written as DNA, the CDR3 is TGTGCCAGCAGCCCCCCTTCCTATAGCAATCAGCCCCAGCATTTT.

This rearrangement joins TRBV6-5 to TRBJ1-1; a weak D match, TRBD1 (5 bases). Trimming took 0 bases from V and 4 from J, leaving 9 bases between them. Germline V lookup: CDR1 MNHEY, CDR2 SVGAGI. CDR3 length: 14 amino acids. The CDR3 spells CASSYSDRATEAFF. CDR3 DNA sequence: TGTGCCAGCAGTTACTCTGACAGAGCCACTGAAGCTTTCTTT.

The gene calls are TRBV5-6 and TRBJ1-1; D gene unclear. With 4 bases removed from V and 1 base from J, the gap between germline ends came to 5 bases. Germline-derived CDR1 and CDR2 are SGHDT and YYEEEE. The CDR3 has 12 amino acids. The CDR3 here is CASSPGNTEAFF. The CDR3 region has the DNA TGTGCCAGCAGCCCGGGGAACACTGAAGCTTTCTTT.

The chain carries TRBV4-1 and TRBJ2-5; TRBD1 matches at 9 bases. The DNA end is more similar to TRBJ2-7, so the J call may be wrong. Germline CDR1 reads MGHRA; CDR2 reads YSYEKL. The length of the CDR3 is 15 residues. CDR3 protein: CASSPGTGNRYEQYF. The DNA for the CDR3 is TGCGCCAGCAGCCCCGGGACAGGGAATCGCTACGAGCAGTACTTC.

The chain couples TRBV6-5 to TRBJ1-1; D remains unclear. Germline CDR1 is MNHEY and CDR2 is SVGAGI. Trimming took 4 bases from V and 4 from J, leaving 13 bases between them. The CDR3 has 14 residues. The CDR3 bases are TGTGCCAGCAGTTCCCCTCGCAGACTCACTGAAGCTTTCTTT. Its translation: CASSSPRRLTEAFF.

The chain has TRBV10-3 and TRBJ2-7; D perhaps matches TRBD1 (5 bases). The CDR3 contains 13 residues. CDR1 and CDR2 from the germline V gene are ENHRY and SYGVKD. V shed 3 bases and J shed 3 bases, with 9 bases lying between them. As DNA, the CDR3 is TGTGCCATCAGTGAAGCCAGGGACTACGAGCAGTACTTC. Protein product: CAISEARDYEQYF.

The V gene is TRBV6-1, the J gene TRBJ2-1, with 15 bases matching TRBD2. The J segment lost 1 base and the V segment lost 4 bases, leaving 8 bases of the junction unmatched. The CDR3 has 19 amino acids. Germline CDR1 reads MNHNS; CDR2 reads SASEGT. CDR3 region: CASSGTSGGAFISYNEQFF. The CDR3, as DNA: TGTGCCAGCAGTGGGACTAGCGGGGGGGCCTTTATTTCCTACAATGAGCAGTTCTTC.